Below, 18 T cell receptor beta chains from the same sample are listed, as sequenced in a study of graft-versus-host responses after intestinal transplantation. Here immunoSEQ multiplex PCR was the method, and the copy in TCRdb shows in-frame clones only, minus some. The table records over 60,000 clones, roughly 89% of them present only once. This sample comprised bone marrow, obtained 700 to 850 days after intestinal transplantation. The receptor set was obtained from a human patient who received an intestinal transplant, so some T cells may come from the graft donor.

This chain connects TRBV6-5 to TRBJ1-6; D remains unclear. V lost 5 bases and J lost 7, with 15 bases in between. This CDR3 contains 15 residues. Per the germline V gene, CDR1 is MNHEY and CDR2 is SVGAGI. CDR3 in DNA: TGTGCCAGCAGTCTCGGGCGGGTAAGGAATTCACCCCTCCACTTT. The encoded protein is CASSLGRVRNSPLHF.

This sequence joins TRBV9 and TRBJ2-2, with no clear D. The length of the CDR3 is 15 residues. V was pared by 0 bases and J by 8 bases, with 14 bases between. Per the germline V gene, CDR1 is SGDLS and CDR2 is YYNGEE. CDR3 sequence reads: CASSVAARESGELFF. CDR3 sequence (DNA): TGTGCCAGCAGCGTAGCGGCTAGGGAATCTGGGGAGCTGTTTTTT.

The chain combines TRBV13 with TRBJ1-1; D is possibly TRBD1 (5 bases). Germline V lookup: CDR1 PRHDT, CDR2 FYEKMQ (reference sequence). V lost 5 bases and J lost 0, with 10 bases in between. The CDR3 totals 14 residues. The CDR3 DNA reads TGTGCCAGCAGCGTCGGGACGGTGAACACTGAAGCTTTCTTT. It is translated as CASSVGTVNTEAFF.

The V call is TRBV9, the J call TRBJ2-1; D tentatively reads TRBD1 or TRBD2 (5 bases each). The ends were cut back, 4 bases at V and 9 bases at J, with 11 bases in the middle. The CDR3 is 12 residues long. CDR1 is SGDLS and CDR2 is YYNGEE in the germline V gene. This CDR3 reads CASSPWGSEQFF. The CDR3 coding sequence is TGTGCCAGCAGCCCGTGGGGGAGTGAGCAGTTCTTC. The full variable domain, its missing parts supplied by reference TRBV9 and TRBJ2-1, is DSGVTQTPKHLITATGQRVTLRCSPRSGDLSVYWYQQSLDQGLQFLIQYYNGEERAKGNILERFSAQQFPDLHSELNLSSLELGDSALYFCASSPWGSEQFFGPGTRLTVL.

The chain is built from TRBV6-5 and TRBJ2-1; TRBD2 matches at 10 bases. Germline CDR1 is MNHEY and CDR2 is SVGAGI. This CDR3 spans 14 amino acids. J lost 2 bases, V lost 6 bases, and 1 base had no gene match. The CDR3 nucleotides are TGTGCCAGCAGCCTAGCGGGGGCCTACAATGAGCAGTTCTTC. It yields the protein CASSLAGAYNEQFF.

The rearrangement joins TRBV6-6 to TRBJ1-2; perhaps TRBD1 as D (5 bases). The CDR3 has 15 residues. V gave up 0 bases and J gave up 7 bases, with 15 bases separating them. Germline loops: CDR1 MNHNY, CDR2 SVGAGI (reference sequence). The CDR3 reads CASSYSPQDSSGYTF. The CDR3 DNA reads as TGTGCCAGCAGTTACTCCCCACAGGATAGTTCTGGCTACACCTTC.

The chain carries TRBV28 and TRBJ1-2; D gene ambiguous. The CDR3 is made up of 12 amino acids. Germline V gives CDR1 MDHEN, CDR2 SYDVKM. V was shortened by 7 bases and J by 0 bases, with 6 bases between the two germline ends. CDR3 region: CASNEANYGYTF. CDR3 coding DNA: TGTGCCAGCAACGAAGCTAACTATGGCTACACCTTC.

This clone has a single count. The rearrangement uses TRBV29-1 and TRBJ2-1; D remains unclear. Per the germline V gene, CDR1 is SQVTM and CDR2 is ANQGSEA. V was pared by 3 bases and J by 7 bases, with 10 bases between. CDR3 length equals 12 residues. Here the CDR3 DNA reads TGCAGCGTTGATTTGTGGCAGAATGAGCAGTTCTTC. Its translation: CSVDLWQNEQFF.

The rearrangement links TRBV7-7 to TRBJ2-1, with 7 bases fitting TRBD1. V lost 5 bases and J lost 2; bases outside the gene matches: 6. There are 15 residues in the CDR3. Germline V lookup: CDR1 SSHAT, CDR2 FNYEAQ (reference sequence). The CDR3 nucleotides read TGTGCCAGCAGCCCGACAGGGCAGGCCTACAATGAGCAGTTCTTC. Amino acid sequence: CASSPTGQAYNEQFF.

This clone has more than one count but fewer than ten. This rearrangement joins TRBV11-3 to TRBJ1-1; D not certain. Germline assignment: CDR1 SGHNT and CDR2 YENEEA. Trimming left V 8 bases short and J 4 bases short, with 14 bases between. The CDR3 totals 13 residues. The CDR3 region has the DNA TGTGCCAGCGGAAAGAGGCCAGGCACTGAAGCTTTCTTT. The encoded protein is CASGKRPGTEAFF.

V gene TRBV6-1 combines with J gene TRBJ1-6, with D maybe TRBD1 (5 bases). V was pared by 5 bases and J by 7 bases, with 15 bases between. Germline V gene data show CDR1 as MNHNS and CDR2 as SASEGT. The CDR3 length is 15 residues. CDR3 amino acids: CASSKDVRDNSPLHF. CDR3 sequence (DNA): TGTGCCAGCAGTAAAGATGTCCGGGACAATTCACCCCTCCACTTT.

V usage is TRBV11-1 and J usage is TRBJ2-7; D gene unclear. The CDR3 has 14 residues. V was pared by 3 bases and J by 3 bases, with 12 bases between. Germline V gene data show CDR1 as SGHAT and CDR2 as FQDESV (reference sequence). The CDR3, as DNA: TGTGCCAGCAGCTTTACGGACGGAAGCTACGAGCAGTACTTC. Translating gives CASSFTDGSYEQYF.

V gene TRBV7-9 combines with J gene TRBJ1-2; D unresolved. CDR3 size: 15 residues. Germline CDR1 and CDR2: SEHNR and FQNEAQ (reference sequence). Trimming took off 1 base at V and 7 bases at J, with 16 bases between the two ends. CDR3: CASSLGTGDLSGYTF. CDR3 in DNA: TGTGCCAGCAGCTTAGGCACCGGCGACCTGTCTGGCTACACCTTC.

The CDR3 coding sequence is TGTGCCAGCAGTTCGACAGTCAGCTATGGCTACACCTTC. Protein product: CASSSTVSYGYTF. The chain joins TRBV6-6 to TRBJ1-2, with a weak D call TRBD1 (5 bases). This CDR3 contains 13 residues. Trimming removed 4 bases at V and 4 bases at J, with 10 bases between. Looked up from germline, CDR1 is MNHNY and CDR2 is SVGAGI (reference sequence).

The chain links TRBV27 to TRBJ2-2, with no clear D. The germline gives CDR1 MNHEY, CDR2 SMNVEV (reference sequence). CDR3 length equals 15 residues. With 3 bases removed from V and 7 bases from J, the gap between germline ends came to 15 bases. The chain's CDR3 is CASSFSRGVGGELFF. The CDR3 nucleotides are TGTGCCAGCAGTTTCTCACGAGGCGTAGGCGGGGAGCTGTTTTTT.

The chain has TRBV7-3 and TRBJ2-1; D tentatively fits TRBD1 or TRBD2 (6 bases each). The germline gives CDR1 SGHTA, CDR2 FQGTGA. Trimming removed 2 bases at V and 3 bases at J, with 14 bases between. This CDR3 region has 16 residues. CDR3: CASSLSEGEYYNEQFF. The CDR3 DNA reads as TGTGCCAGCAGCTTATCGGAGGGGGAATACTACAATGAGCAGTTCTTC.

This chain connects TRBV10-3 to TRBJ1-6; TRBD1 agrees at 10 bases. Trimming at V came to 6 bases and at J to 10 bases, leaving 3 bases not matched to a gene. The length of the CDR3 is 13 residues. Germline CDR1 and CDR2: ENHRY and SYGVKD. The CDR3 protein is CAIRGQGSSPLHF. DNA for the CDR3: TGTGCCATCAGGGGACAGGGGTCCTCACCCCTCCACTTT.

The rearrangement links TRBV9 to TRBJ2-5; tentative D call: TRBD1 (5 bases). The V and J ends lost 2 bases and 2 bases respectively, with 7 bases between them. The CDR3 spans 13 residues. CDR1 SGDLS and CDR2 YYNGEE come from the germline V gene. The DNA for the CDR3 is TGTGCCAGCAGCGTGGGGCTTCAAGAGACCCAGTACTTC. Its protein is CASSVGLQETQYF.